This TCR beta chain was captured in a study of CD8 T cells in Susac syndrome (dated by TCRdb to the late 2010s). Looking at the study overall: Among the Susac syndrome patients who were sequenced, clinically active disease was present in six and clinical remission was observed in fewer than ten. Whether CD8+ T cell activation and differentiation in Susac syndrome was antigen driven was tested using repertoire sequencing. At blood withdrawal, Susac syndrome patients were either therapy-naive, taking corticosteroids (in some cases with IVIg as well), or taking IVIg alone. Broader findings and caveats from the paper: In the CD4+ T cell repertoire of Susac syndrome patients, clonal expansion was not detected. The number of individuals in the TCR sequencing and HLA analysis was recognized as being relatively small.

RNA was extracted using the RNeasy kit, and roughly 0.5 to 1 microgram was reverse transcribed with random hexamers. The immunoSEQ multiplex PCR assay, which covers 54 Vbeta and 13 Jbeta segments, was used to amplify TCR beta CDR3 regions. To correct PCR amplification bias, a synthetic template baseline was used for both primer optimization and computational correction. For the original study's pipeline: Only productive sequences were kept, with reads annotated to V, D and J genes according to IMGT and analyzed in immunoSEQ Analyzer. To calculate clonality, Shannon entropy was normalized by log2 of the number of productive unique sequences and then subtracted from one. For each patient and control, public and private clones were evaluated within the 100 most prevalent clones. Clones were defined as Susac-specific when absent from the healthy and MS cohorts, from about 970 published viral clones and from other ImmuneACCESS disease sequences. TCRdb ran its own pipeline on the public reads, namely fastp trimming at Q25 and MiXCR clone calling, and kept in-frame beta chains. Rows with a matching CDR3 protein are joined into one entry that keeps the most common DNA and genes. The V and J calls, along with clone size, are taken from TCRdb and not from the paper's own processing. The sample includes roughly 150,000 distinct CDR3 sequences, with 85% to 95% observed a single time. The biggest ten clones account for 0.15% to 0.2% of the sample.

The CDR3 contains 14 residues, cysteine and phenylalanine counted. Left in the record is the CDR3 DNA by itself, 42 bases read in frame from the first base. The germline V gene encodes CDR1 LGHDT and CDR2 YNNKEL (reference sequence). V lost 4 bases and J lost 5 bases; the stretch between them is 14 bases long. On this clonotype: The antigen it binds to is not known. Base qualities are missing; no much larger clone stands one base away.

Peripheral blood CD8+ and CD4+ T cells from healthy donors, Susac syndrome patients and multiple sclerosis patients were profiled by high-throughput TCR beta sequencing. Recently defined diagnostic criteria for definite or probable disease were met by the Susac syndrome patients. Bulk CD8+ and CD4+ T cells were purified magnetically by negative isolation, whereas CD8+ TEMRA cells were enriched by FACS. Blood was collected in EDTA tubes and processed within 24 hours, with PBMCs isolated through density gradient centrifugation. PBMCs intended for TCR sequencing were frozen in liquid nitrogen and were later thawed in a 37 degrees C water bath. Purity of sorted or isolated CD4+, CD8+ and CD8+ TEMRA cells was at least 90%.

Sequencing input: CD4+ T cells from PBMCs. Rearrangement joined TRBV3-1 to TRBJ1-1; TRBD1 could be the D gene, as 5 bases match. The TCR originated in a human donor with Susac syndrome. The sequenced DNA is TGTGCCAGCAGCCTCAAGACCGGGGGGACTGAAGCTTTCTTT. The encoded protein is CASSLKTGGTEAFF.